Below, 3 T cell receptor beta chains from the same sample are listed, as sequenced in a study of T-cell reconstitution after alpha-beta-depleted transplantation in children. Unique molecular identifiers were incorporated when the TCRbeta library was constructed. TCRdb re-derived calls from the PCR reads in MiXCR, one entry per CDR3 protein. This table has over 150,000 distinct CDR3 sequences, approximately 6.3% appearing once. The sample in question was PBMCs, obtained before TCRalphabeta/CD19-depleted stem cell transplant. All receptors derive from a boy aged 2 to 9 with acute lymphoblastic leukemia, due to receive a stem cell transplant.

CDR3 coding DNA: TGCGCCAGCAGCTTACCACCGGGCTCACAAGGGGAGCAGTACTTC. The encoded protein is CASSLPPGSQGEQYF. The J gene is TRBJ2-7, the V gene TRBV5-1; D ambiguous. The CDR3 is made up of 15 amino acids. Germline values: CDR1 SGHRS, CDR2 YFSETQ. Trimming cost V 2 bases and J 7 bases, with 19 bases left between them.

The sample holds many counts of this clonotype. The chain is built from TRBV28 and TRBJ2-3; 8 bases align to TRBD2. V lost 7 bases, J lost 1 base, and 10 bases stayed unmatched. CDR1 MDHEN and CDR2 SYDVKM come from the germline V gene. The CDR3 has 16 residues. CDR3 amino acids: CASTNSRGGRTDTQYF. The CDR3 DNA reads as TGTGCCAGCACCAACTCCCGGGGGGGGCGCACAGATACGCAGTATTTT.

There are a few counts of this clonotype. The chain links TRBV12-3 or TRBV12-4 to TRBJ1-2, with D possibly TRBD1 on 5 matching bases. This CDR3 is built from 14 residues. The V gene lost 3 bases and the J gene lost 4 bases, with 12 bases spanning the gap. The CDR3 sequence is CASSFERQGYGYTF. CDR3 nucleotides: TGTGCCAGCAGTTTTGAGCGGCAGGGCTATGGCTACACCTTC.